A selection of T cell receptor beta chains follows, all from one sample in a study of blood T cell repertoires in COVID-19. Clones were sequenced by immunoSEQ multiplex PCR, and TCRdb holds only the in-frame ones, with some missing. The table records 250,000 or so clones, around four fifths of them present only once. The specimen sequenced was peripheral blood. The receptors were sampled from a man aged 50 to 60 with acute or convalescent COVID-19. Both conserved end residues are part of each CDR3. D genes are given only for firm matches. Some rows mark clone size as missing; the rest say once, few, many or name a class of expanded clone.

v_call	j_call	clone_size	d_call	cdr3_nt	cdr3_aa
TRBV5-1	TRBJ2-7	-	TRBD2	TGCGCCAGCAGCCTGACTAGCGGGAGATTGGACTACGGGGCCGAGCAGTACTTC	CASSLTSGRLDYGAEQYF
TRBV7-9	TRBJ1-2	few	-	TGTGCCAGCAGCTTCGAAGGGGCACCTAACTATGGCTACACCTTC	CASSFEGAPNYGYTF
TRBV2	TRBJ2-4	-	-	TGTGCCAGCAGTGCGGAAAACATTCAGTACTTC	CASSAENIQYF
TRBV27	TRBJ1-5	-	TRBD1	TGTGCCAGCAGTTTACGGCAGGGGGGAGGCAATCAGCCCCAGCATTTT	CASSLRQGGGNQPQHF
TRBV7-9	TRBJ2-4	-	-	TGTGCCAGCAGCCCGCTACAGTCTTCTGCCAAAAACATTCAGTACTTC	CASSPLQSSAKNIQYF
TRBV6-4	TRBJ1-1	once	-	TGTGCCAGCAGAGTAGACCCAGGGGCCACTGAAGCTTTCTTT	CASRVDPGATEAFF
TRBV19	TRBJ1-3	-	-	TGTGCCAGTAGTATTCGTACGGGAGGAAACACCATATATTTT	CASSIRTGGNTIYF
TRBV9	TRBJ1-1	-	TRBD1	TGTGCCAGCAGCGTAGGCCTACAGGGGGCCCCGGCCACTGAAGCTTTCTTT	CASSVGLQGAPATEAFF
TRBV7-9	TRBJ2-5	-	TRBD1	TGTGCCAGCAGCTCAACCGGGACAGGGATCGAGACCCAGTACTTC	CASSSTGTGIETQYF
TRBV15	TRBJ1-2	once	-	TGTGCCACCAGCAGAGATCTCCTGGGGAGTGGCTACACCTTC	CATSRDLLGSGYTF
TRBV3-1/TRBV3-2	TRBJ1-5	-	-	TGTGCCAGCAGCCCCGCCCCCGGGGGTACCCAGCCCCAGCATTTT	CASSPAPGGTQPQHF
TRBV5-4	TRBJ2-1	-	-	TGTGCCAGCAGTCATCAGGACAATGAGCAGTTCTTC	CASSHQDNEQFF
TRBV7-6	TRBJ2-7	-	TRBD1	TGTGCCAGCAGCTTAGGAGCAGGGGGTAACTACGAGCAGTACTTC	CASSLGAGGNYEQYF
TRBV6-5	TRBJ1-1	-	-	TGTGCCAGCTATAAGCTACAGGGGAACACTGAAGCTTTCTTT	CASYKLQGNTEAFF
TRBV11-3	TRBJ2-5	-	-	TGTGCCAGCAGCTTAGGGCCTCGAGAGACCCAGTACTTC	CASSLGPRETQYF
TRBV12-3/TRBV12-4	TRBJ1-1	few	-	TGTGCCAGCAGTTTACAGGGGAACACTGAAGCTTTCTTT	CASSLQGNTEAFF
TRBV5-5	TRBJ2-7	-	-	TGTGCCAGCAGCTTGTTCGATGAGGGTACGGGGCAGTACTTC	CASSLFDEGTGQYF
TRBV21-1	TRBJ2-2	-	-	TGTGCCAGCAGCAAAGGGAGGGCTAGCGGGAGGACTAGGGAGCTGTTTTTT	CASSKGRASGRTRELFF
TRBV5-1	TRBJ1-1	-	-	TGCGCCAGCAGCGACGTTTTGAGGACTGAAGCTTTCTTT	CASSDVLRTEAFF
TRBV7-9	TRBJ1-4	-	TRBD1	TGTGCCAGCAGCTTCCCCGACAGGGCCGAGGAAAAACTGTTTTTT	CASSFPDRAEEKLFF
TRBV20-1	TRBJ2-7	once	-	TGCAGTGCTAGGGGCCACGAGCAGTACTTC	CSARGHEQYF
TRBV21-1	TRBJ2-6	-	-	TGTGCCAGCAGCAAAGTCTGTAGCGATCCGCCCTCTGGGGCCAACGTCCTGACTTTC	CASSKVCSDPPSGANVLTF
TRBV28	TRBJ2-2	-	-	TGTGCCAGCAGTTTATCGCCTAGGGGGCTGTTTTTT	CASSLSPRGLFF
TRBV10-3	TRBJ2-7	few	TRBD1	TGTGCCATCAGTGGGGGACAGGGGACCTTATACGAGCAGTACTTC	CAISGGQGTLYEQYF
TRBV9	TRBJ1-4	-	-	TGTGCCAGCAGCAGGGGGACGGCGGGCAATGTAGGAAAACTGTTTTTT	CASSRGTAGNVGKLFF
TRBV18	TRBJ2-7	-	TRBD1	TGTGCCAGCTCAGCCGGGACAGGGACTTCCTACGAGCAGTACTTC	CASSAGTGTSYEQYF
TRBV3-1/TRBV3-2	TRBJ2-5	few	-	TGTGCCAGCAGCCAGGGCTTCCTTGAGGAGACCCAGTACTTC	CASSQGFLEETQYF
TRBV21-1	TRBJ2-7	-	-	TGTGCCAGCAGCACCCCTAGCGGAACCTACGAGCAGTACTTC	CASSTPSGTYEQYF
TRBV15	TRBJ2-1	-	TRBD2	TGTGCCACCAGCAGAGAGGCTAGCGGGAGTTCGAAGCAGTTCTTC	CATSREASGSSKQFF
TRBV5-1	TRBJ1-1	-	-	TGCGCCAGCAGCTACGGTCTTGAAGCTTTCTTT	CASSYGLEAFF
TRBV7-2	TRBJ2-1	-	TRBD1	TGTGCCAGCAGCTTCGACAGGGGCTCCTACAATGAGCAGTTCTTC	CASSFDRGSYNEQFF
TRBV6-6	TRBJ1-5	-	TRBD1	TGTGCCAGCAGTTACTCGACAGGGGGTGGGAATCAGCCCCAGCATTTT	CASSYSTGGGNQPQHF
TRBV18	TRBJ2-6	-	-	TGTGCCAGCTCACTGCTGGAGTCTGGGGCCAACGTCCTGACTTTC	CASSLLESGANVLTF
TRBV14	TRBJ2-7	-	-	TGTGCCAGCAGCCCAATCGGGCAGGGCCAATTGAGCGAGCAGTACTTC	CASSPIGQGQLSEQYF
TRBV6-5	TRBJ2-5	-	-	TGTGCCAGCAGTTGGCGGACAAAAGAGACCCAGTACTTC	CASSWRTKETQYF
TRBV9	TRBJ1-2	-	-	TGTGCCAGCAGCGGTCCCACGGAGGCCTATGGCTACACCTTC	CASSGPTEAYGYTF
TRBV6-1	TRBJ1-4	few	TRBD1	TGTGCCAGCAGTGGGATCGGACAGGGGTCTAATGAAAAACTGTTTTTT	CASSGIGQGSNEKLFF
TRBV7-6	TRBJ2-1	-	TRBD2	TGTGCCAGCAGCTTAGGTTTGGGGACTAGCGGACAAGGTGAGCAGTTCTTC	CASSLGLGTSGQGEQFF
TRBV18	TRBJ2-7	-	-	TGTGCCAGCTCACCATGGAGAAAAACTAGCAGTCCCTACGAGCAGTACTTC	CASSPWRKTSSPYEQYF
TRBV5-5	TRBJ2-5	-	TRBD1	TGTGCCAGCAGCCAGACCGGGACAGGGGGGACCGTAGGGAAGACCCAGTACTTC	CASSQTGTGGTVGKTQYF
TRBV23-1	TRBJ2-2	-	TRBD1	TGCGCCAGCAGTCCCCCAGGGGGCGACACCGGGGAGCTGTTTTTT	CASSPPGGDTGELFF